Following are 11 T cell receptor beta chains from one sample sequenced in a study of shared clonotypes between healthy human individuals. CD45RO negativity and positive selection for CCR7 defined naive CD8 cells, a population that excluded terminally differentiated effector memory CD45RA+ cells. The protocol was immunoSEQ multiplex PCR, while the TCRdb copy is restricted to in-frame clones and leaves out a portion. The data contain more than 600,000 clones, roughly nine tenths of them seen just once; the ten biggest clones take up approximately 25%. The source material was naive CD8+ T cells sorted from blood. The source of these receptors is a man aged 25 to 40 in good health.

The CDR3 DNA follows: TGTGCCAGCAGCTTAGAGGCTAGCGGACACTACGAGCAGTACTTC. This gives the protein CASSLEASGHYEQYF. V gene TRBV13 combines with J gene TRBJ2-7; 7 bases line up with TRBD2. This CDR3 has 15 residues. Germline V gene lookup returns CDR1 PRHDT and CDR2 FYEKMQ (reference sequence). Trimming at V came to 1 base and at J to 3 bases, leaving 6 bases not matched to a gene.

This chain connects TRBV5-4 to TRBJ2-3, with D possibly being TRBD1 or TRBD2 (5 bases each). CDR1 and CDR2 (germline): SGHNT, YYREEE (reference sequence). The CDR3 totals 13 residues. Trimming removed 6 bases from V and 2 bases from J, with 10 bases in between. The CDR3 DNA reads TGTGCCAGCACCGGGACGGACACAGATACGCAGTATTTT. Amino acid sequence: CASTGTDTDTQYF.

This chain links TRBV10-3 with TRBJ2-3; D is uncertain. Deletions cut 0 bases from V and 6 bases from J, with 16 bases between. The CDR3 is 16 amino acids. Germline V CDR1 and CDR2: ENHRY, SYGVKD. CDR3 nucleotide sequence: TGTGCCATCAGTGAGTCGTGGGCTAGGTTACCGGATACGCAGTATTTT. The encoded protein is CAISESWARLPDTQYF.

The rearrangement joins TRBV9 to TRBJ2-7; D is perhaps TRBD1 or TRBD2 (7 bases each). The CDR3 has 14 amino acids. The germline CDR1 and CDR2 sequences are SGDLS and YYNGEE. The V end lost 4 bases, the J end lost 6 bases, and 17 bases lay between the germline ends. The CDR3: CASSPLQGRVEQYF. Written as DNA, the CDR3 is TGTGCCAGCAGCCCCTTACAGGGGAGGGTCGAGCAGTACTTC.

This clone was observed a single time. CDR3 sequence reads: CAGQGRTGELFF. The CDR3 nucleotides read TGTGCCGGCCAGGGTAGGACCGGGGAGCTGTTTTTT. The V call is TRBV28, the J call TRBJ2-2; tentative D call: TRBD1 (5 bases). The CDR3 runs 12 residues. Germline V lookup: CDR1 MDHEN, CDR2 SYDVKM. Trimming removed 11 bases from V and 5 bases from J, with 12 bases in between.

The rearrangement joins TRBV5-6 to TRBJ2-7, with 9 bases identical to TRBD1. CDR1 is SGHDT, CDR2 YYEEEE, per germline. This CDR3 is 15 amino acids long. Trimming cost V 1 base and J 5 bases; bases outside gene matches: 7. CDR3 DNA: TGTGCCAGCAGCTTGTCAGGGACAGGGAACAACGAGCAGTACTTC. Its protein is CASSLSGTGNNEQYF.

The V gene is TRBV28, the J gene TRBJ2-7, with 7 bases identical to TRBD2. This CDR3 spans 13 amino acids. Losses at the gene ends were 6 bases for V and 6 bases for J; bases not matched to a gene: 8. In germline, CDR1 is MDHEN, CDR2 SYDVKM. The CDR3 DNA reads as TGTGCCAGCAGAGCGGGACCGAGAGTCGAGCAGTACTTC. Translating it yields CASRAGPRVEQYF. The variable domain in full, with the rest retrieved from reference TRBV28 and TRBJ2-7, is DVKVTQSSRYLVKRTGEKVFLECVQDMDHENMFWYRQDPGLGLRLIYFSYDVKMKEKGDIPEGYSVSREKKERFSLILESASTNQTSMYLCASRAGPRVEQYFGPGTRLTVT.

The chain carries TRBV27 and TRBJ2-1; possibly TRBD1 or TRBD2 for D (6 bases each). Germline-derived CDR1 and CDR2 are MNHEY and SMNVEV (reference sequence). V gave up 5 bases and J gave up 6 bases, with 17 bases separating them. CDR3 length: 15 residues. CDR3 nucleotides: TGTGCCAGCAGTCCTTTCTGGGGGGCGGGCAATGAGCAGTTCTTC. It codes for CASSPFWGAGNEQFF.

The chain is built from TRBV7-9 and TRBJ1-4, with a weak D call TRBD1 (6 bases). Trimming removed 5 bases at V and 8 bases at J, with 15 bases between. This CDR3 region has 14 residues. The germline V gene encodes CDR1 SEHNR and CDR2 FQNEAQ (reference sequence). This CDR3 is CASSTDRDGEKLFF. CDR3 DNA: TGTGCCAGCAGCACGGACAGAGATGGAGAAAAACTGTTTTTT.

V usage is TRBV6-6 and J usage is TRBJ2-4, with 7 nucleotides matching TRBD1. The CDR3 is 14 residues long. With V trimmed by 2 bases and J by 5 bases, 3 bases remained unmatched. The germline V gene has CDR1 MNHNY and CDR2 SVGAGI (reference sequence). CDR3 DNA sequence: TGTGCCAGCAGTTACCCCGACAGGGAAAACATTCAGTACTTC. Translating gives CASSYPDRENIQYF.

In nucleotides, the CDR3 is TGTGCCAGCAGCAAGCGGGGAGTAGCCAAAAACATTCAGTACTTC. Protein sequence: CASSKRGVAKNIQYF. V and J are TRBV7-4 and TRBJ2-4; 7 positions match TRBD2. This CDR3 region has 15 residues. V was clipped by 5 bases and J by 0 bases; unmatched bases: 4. Germline loops: CDR1 SGHVT, CDR2 SQSDAQ.